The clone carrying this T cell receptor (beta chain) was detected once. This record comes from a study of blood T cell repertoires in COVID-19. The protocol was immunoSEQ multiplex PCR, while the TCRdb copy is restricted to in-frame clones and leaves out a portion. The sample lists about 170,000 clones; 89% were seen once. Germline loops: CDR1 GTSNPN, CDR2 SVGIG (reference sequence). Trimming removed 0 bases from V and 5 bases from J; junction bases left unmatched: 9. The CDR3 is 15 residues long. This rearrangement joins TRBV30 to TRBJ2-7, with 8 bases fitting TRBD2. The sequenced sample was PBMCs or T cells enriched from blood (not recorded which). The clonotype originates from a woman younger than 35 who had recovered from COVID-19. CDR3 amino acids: CAWSVLGRAFDEQYF. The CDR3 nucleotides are TGTGCCTGGAGTGTACTCGGGAGGGCCTTCGACGAGCAGTACTTC.